These 8 T cell receptor beta chains came from one sample sequenced in a study of blood T cell repertoires in COVID-19. Sequencing used immunoSEQ multiplex PCR; TCRdb keeps in-frame clones, though not all of them. The sample yields more than 120,000 clones, more than 80% seen once. Sequencing used peripheral blood. These receptor sequences come from a human donor in a cohort sampled during active COVID-19.

In DNA, the CDR3 is TGTGCCAGCAGTGCCTCGGGGACAGGGAACACTCGCTCCTCTGGAAACACCATATATTTT. Translated, it gives CASSASGTGNTRSSGNTIYF. This rearrangement joins TRBV6-4 to TRBJ1-3; 9 bases match TRBD1. Germline V CDR1 and CDR2: MRHNA, SNTAGT. CDR3 length: 20 residues. V gave up 4 bases and J gave up 0 bases; unmatched junction bases: 16.

This clone was counted a single time. The CDR3 sequence: CASSLDTDNYGYTF. Written as DNA, the CDR3 is TGTGCCAGTAGTCTTGACACAGACAACTATGGCTACACCTTC. V gene TRBV19 combines with J gene TRBJ1-2; D unresolved. V gave up 5 bases and J gave up 2 bases, with 12 bases separating them. Germline assignment: CDR1 LNHDA and CDR2 SQIVND (reference sequence). The CDR3 totals 14 residues.

The genes are TRBV2 and TRBJ1-2, with 7 nucleotides matching TRBD1. Germline V gene lookup returns CDR1 SNHLY and CDR2 FYNNEI. Trimming cost V 6 bases and J 2 bases; bases outside gene matches: 9. The CDR3 length is 15 residues. CDR3 DNA: TGTGCCAGCAGAGCCGGGACAGCCTTAAACTATGGCTACACCTTC. Translating gives CASRAGTALNYGYTF.

The rearrangement uses TRBV5-1 and TRBJ2-1, with a possible D match to TRBD1 (5 bases). The CDR3 sequence is 14 residues long. V was clipped by 2 bases and J by 4 bases, with 10 bases between them. Looked up from germline, CDR1 is SGHRS and CDR2 is YFSETQ. The CDR3 sequence: CASSLMDTYNEQFF. The CDR3 DNA reads TGCGCCAGCAGCTTAATGGACACATACAATGAGCAGTTCTTC.

The chain carries TRBV19 and TRBJ1-1; 7 positions match TRBD1. This CDR3 is built from 14 residues. Germline V gene data show CDR1 as LNHDA and CDR2 as SQIVND (reference sequence). Trimming cost V 6 bases and J 1 base; bases outside gene matches: 5. DNA of the CDR3: TGTGCCAGTAGCAGAGGGGGCTCGAACACTGAAGCTTTCTTT. This translates into CASSRGGSNTEAFF.

This chain links TRBV29-1 with TRBJ2-1; possible D gene TRBD2, 6 bases. This CDR3 has 14 residues. Germline V CDR1 and CDR2: SQVTM, ANQGSEA. V lost 3 bases to trimming and J lost 7 bases, with 16 bases between them. The CDR3 spells CSVDPAGIRNEQFF. The CDR3 nucleotides are TGCAGCGTTGACCCTGCGGGGATTCGGAATGAGCAGTTCTTC.

This sequence joins TRBV11-2 and TRBJ1-4; perhaps TRBD1 as D (5 bases). V lost 2 bases and J 0 bases, leaving 10 bases between the germline ends. Germline V CDR1 and CDR2: SGHAT, FQNNGV. The CDR3 extends over 16 amino acids. In nucleotides, the CDR3 is TGTGCCAGCAGCTTAAAGCAGGGCGCAACTAATGAAAAACTGTTTTTT. It specifies CASSLKQGATNEKLFF.

The chain carries TRBV28 and TRBJ1-2, with D possibly being TRBD1 (5 bases). Between the trimmed V and J ends, which lost 4 bases and 2 bases, there was a span of 11 bases. The CDR3 consists of 14 residues. Looked up from germline, CDR1 is MDHEN and CDR2 is SYDVKM. The CDR3 nucleotides read TGTGCCAGCAGTTGGAGGGGCGGGAACTATGGCTACACCTTC. It encodes CASSWRGGNYGYTF.